This T cell receptor (beta chain) was documented in a study of blood T cell repertoires in COVID-19. Here immunoSEQ multiplex PCR was the method, and the copy in TCRdb shows in-frame clones only, minus some. The repertoire consists of under 250,000 clones, with 65% to 85% occurring once and the leading ten covering 3% to 3.5%. In germline, CDR1 is MDHEN, CDR2 SYDVKM. The V gene lost 2 bases and the J gene lost 5 bases, with 12 bases spanning the gap. The CDR3 is 14 amino acids. The specimen sequenced was peripheral blood. The V call is TRBV28, the J call TRBJ1-2, with no clear D. This TCR came from a woman aged 25 to 45 who had recovered from COVID-19. The CDR3 reads CASSLARGDYGYTF. In nucleotides, the CDR3 is TGTGCCAGCAGTTTAGCGAGAGGAGATTATGGCTACACCTTC.